The subject of this entry is one T cell receptor (beta chain). Antigen: not known. The repertoire was sequenced with immunoSEQ multiplex PCR; TCRdb's copy has only in-frame clones and lacks some. The sample lists some 150,000 clones; over 75% were seen once. This entry belongs to a study of T cell responses to AZD1222 COVID-19 vaccine. V gave up 5 bases and J gave up 2 bases; unmatched junction bases: 15. The germline CDR1 and CDR2 sequences are SGHTA and FQGNSA. There are 18 residues in the CDR3. Study-wide findings and caveats: Clonal diversity may have been underestimated in mostly white British donors. It was only after the peak T cell response that any repertoires were sampled. CD4 TCRs associated with vaccination spanned spike, dominating at 160-218 and 743-854.

V and J are TRBV7-2 and TRBJ2-7; 10 bases are shared with TRBD2. The receptor's source is an adult in good health. Sequencing used peripheral blood, obtained on day 0 of AZD1222 vaccination. The CDR3 region is CASSIPGLAGENPYEQYF. The DNA of the CDR3 is TGTGCCAGCAGCATCCCCGGGCTAGCGGGAGAAAATCCCTACGAGCAGTACTTC.